This T cell receptor (beta chain) derives from a study of cytomegalovirus exposure and HLA in healthy donors. 60 Vbeta and 13 Jbeta primers were used in PCR. Generated by immunoSEQ multiplex PCR, the TCRdb table keeps only in-frame clones and is missing some. In the table there are over 60,000 clones, around 72% of which are singletons. CDR1 is LNHNV and CDR2 is YYDKDF in the germline V gene (reference sequence). V was pared by 0 bases and J by 4 bases, with 16 bases between. This CDR3 is built from 16 residues. The chain couples TRBV15 to TRBJ2-7; D may be TRBD1 (7 bases). This clonotype was sampled from a male donor in good health and CMV-seropositive. Sequenced input: PBMCs. CDR3 nucleotides: TGTGCCACCAGCAGAGATGGGGCAGGGGGGAGATACGAGCAGTACTTC. Translating it yields CATSRDGAGGRYEQYF. The full variable domain, its missing parts supplied by reference TRBV15 and TRBJ2-7, is DAMVIQNPRYQVTQFGKPVTLSCSQTLNHNVMYWYQQKSSQAPKLLFHYYDKDFNNEADTPDNFQSRRPNTSFCFLDIRSPGLGDTAMYLCATSRDGAGGRYEQYFGPGTRLTVT.